This TCR beta chain comes out of a study of cytomegalovirus exposure and HLA in healthy donors. Findings of the study overall: What TCR beta sequences reportedly achieved was accurate prediction of HLA-A and HLA-B alleles in most subjects.

These donors counted as nominally healthy when sampled, but unrecorded immune exposures were likely. The V gene's germline CDR1 is LNHNV and CDR2 YYDKDF (reference sequence). CDR3 length: 16 residues. Losses at the gene ends were 4 bases for V and 6 bases for J; bases not matched to a gene: 12. About this clone itself: Its target is not known.

Researchers ran the PCR with 60 Vbeta and 13 Jbeta primers. Assay used: immunoSEQ multiplex PCR; TCRdb lists only in-frame clones, some missing. Here the sample spans tens of thousands of clones, about 79% being singletons. This sequence was found in a man aged 50 to 60 in good health and CMV-seronegative. Sequencing input: PBMCs. The chain links TRBV15 to TRBJ1-3; TRBD1 matches at 7 bases. The CDR3 spells CATSKTVGGTENTIYF. CDR3 nucleotides: TGTGCCACCAGCAAAACTGTAGGGGGGACAGAAAACACCATATATTTT.